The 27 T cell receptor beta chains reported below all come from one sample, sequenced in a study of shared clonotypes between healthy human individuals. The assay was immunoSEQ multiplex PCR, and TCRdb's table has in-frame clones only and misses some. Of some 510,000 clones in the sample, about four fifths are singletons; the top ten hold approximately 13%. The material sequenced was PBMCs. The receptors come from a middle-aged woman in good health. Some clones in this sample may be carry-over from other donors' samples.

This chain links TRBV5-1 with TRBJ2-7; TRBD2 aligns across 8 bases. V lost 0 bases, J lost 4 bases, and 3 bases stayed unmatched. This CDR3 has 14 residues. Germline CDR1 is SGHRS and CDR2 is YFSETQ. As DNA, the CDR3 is TGCGCCAGCAGCTTGGCCCAGCGGGAGTACGAGCAGTACTTC. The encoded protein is CASSLAQREYEQYF.

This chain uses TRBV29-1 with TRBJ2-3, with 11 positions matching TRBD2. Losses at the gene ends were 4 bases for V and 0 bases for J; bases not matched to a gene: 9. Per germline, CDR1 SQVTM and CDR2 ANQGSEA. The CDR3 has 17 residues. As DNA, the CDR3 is TGCAGCGTTGGGGGGACTAGCGGAGAGACTAGCACAGATACGCAGTATTTT. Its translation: CSVGGTSGETSTDTQYF.

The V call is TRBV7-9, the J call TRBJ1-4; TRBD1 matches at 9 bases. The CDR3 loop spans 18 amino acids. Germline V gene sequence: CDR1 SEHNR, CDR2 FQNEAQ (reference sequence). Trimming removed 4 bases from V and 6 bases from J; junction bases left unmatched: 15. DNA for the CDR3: TGTGCCAGCAGCTCAGGACAGGGGATGGGGGCCGGGCATGAAAAACTGTTTTTT. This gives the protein CASSSGQGMGAGHEKLFF.

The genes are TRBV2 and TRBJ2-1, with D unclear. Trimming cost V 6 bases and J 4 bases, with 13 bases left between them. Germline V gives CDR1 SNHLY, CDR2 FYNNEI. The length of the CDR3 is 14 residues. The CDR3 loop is CASSRGRIYNEQFF. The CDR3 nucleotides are TGTGCCAGCAGCCGTGGGCGGATTTACAATGAGCAGTTCTTC.

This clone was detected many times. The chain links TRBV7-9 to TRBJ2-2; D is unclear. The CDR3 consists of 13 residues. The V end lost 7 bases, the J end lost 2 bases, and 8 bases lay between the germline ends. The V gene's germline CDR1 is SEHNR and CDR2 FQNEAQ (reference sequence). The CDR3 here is CASKSINTGELFF. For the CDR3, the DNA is TGTGCCAGCAAGTCCATAAACACCGGGGAGCTGTTTTTT. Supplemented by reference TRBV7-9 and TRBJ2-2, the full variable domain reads DTGVSQNPRHKITKRGQNVTFRCDPISEHNRLYWYRQTLGQGPEFLTYFQNEAQLEKSRLLSDRFSAERPKGSFSTLEIQRTEQGDSAMYLCASKSINTGELFFGEGSRLTVL.

The CDR3 reads CASSLAHGAGGYTF. The CDR3 DNA sequence: TGTGCCAGCAGCTTAGCGCATGGGGCTGGTGGCTACACCTTC. The chain recombines TRBV7-2 with TRBJ1-2, with D maybe TRBD1 (5 bases). The CDR3 has 14 residues. Trimming pared 0 bases from V and 7 bases from J, leaving 12 bases between. CDR1 is SGHTA and CDR2 is FQGNSA in the germline V gene.

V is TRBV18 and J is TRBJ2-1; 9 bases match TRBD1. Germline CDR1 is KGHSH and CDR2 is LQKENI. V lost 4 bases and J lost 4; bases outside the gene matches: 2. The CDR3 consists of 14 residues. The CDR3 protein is CASSRTGEYNEQFF. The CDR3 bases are TGTGCCAGCTCACGGACAGGGGAATACAATGAGCAGTTCTTC.

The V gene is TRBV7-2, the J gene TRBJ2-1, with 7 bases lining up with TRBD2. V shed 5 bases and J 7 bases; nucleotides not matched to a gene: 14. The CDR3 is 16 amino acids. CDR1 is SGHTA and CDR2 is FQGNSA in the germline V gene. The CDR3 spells CASSPRQGLGRNEQFF. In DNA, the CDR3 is TGTGCCAGCAGCCCCAGACAAGGACTAGGAAGGAATGAGCAGTTCTTC.

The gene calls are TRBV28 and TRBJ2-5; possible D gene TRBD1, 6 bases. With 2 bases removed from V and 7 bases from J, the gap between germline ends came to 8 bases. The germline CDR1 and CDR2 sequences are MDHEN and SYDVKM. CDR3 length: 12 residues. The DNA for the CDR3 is TGTGCCAGCAGTTTAGCAGGGGCGACCCAGTACTTC. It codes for CASSLAGATQYF.

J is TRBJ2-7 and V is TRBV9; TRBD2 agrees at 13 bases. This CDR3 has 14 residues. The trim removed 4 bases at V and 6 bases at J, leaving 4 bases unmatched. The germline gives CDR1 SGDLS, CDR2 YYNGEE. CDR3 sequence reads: CASSTGLAGTEQYF. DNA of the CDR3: TGTGCCAGCAGCACGGGACTAGCGGGGACCGAGCAGTACTTC.

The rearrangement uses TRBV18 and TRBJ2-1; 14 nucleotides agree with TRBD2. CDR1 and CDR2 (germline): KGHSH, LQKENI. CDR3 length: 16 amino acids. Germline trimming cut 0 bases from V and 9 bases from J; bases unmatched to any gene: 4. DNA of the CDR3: TGTGCCAGCTCACCACCGACTAGCGGGAGGGGCGCTGAGCAGTTCTTC. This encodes CASSPPTSGRGAEQFF. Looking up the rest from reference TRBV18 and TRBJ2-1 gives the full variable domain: NAGVMQNPRHLVRRRGQEARLRCSPMKGHSHVYWYRQLPEEGLKFMVYLQKENIIDESGMPKERFSAEFPKEGPSILRIQQVVRGDSAAYFCASSPPTSGRGAEQFFGPGTRLTVL.

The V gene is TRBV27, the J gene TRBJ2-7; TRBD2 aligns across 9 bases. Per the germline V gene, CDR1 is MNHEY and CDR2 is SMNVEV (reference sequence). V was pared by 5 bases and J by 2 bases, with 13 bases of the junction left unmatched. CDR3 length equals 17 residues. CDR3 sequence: CASSPRRGRATPYEQYF. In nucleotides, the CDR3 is TGTGCCAGCAGTCCCCGCCGCGGGAGGGCAACCCCCTACGAGCAGTACTTC.

CDR3 residues: CAWSVPGSNSPLHF. CDR3 sequence (DNA): TGTGCCTGGAGTGTACCCGGCAGCAATTCACCCCTCCACTTT. The chain couples TRBV30 to TRBJ1-6; D remains unclear. The germline V gene encodes CDR1 GTSNPN and CDR2 SVGIG (reference sequence). The CDR3 consists of 14 residues. V was shortened by 0 bases and J by 7 bases, with 10 bases between the two germline ends.

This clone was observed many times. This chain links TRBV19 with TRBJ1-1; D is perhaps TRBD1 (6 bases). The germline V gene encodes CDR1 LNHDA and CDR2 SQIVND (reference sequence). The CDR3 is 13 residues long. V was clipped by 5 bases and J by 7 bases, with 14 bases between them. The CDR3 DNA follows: TGTGCCAGTAGTTCGGGGGGCCTTCTTGAAGCTTTCTTT. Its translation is CASSSGGLLEAFF.

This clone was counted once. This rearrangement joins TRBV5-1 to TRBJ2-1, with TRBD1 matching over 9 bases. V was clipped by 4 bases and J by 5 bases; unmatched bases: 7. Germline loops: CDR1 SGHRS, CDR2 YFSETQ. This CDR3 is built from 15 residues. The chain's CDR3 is CASSPGTGWDNEQFF. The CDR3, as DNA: TGCGCCAGCAGCCCCGGGACAGGGTGGGACAATGAGCAGTTCTTC.

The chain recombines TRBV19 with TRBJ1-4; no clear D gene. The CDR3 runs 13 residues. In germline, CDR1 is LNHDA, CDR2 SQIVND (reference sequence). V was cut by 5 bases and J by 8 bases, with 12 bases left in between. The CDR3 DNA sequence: TGTGCCAGTAGTGAAGGGTTCGGCGAAAAACTGTTTTTT. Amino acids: CASSEGFGEKLFF.

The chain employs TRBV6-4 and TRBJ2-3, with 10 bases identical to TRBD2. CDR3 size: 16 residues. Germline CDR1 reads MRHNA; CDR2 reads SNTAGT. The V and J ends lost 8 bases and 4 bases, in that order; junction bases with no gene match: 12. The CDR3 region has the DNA TGTGCCAGCCAACGGTCTAGCGGGAGCGGGGCAGATACGCAGTATTTT. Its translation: CASQRSSGSGADTQYF.

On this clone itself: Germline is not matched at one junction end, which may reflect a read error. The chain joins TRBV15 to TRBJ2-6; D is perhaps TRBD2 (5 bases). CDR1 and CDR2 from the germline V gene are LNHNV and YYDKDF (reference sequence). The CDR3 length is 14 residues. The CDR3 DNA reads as TGTGCCACCAGCGGAGAACTAGATTCAGACGTCCTGACTTTC. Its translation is CATSGELDSDVLTF.

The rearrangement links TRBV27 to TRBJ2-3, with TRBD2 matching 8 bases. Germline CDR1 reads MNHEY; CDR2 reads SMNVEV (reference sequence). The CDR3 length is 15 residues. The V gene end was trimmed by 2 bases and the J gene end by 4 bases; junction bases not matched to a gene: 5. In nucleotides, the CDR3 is TGTGCCAGCAGTTTAGGCGGGAGGTATGCAGATACGCAGTATTTT. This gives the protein CASSLGGRYADTQYF.

The CDR3 here is CASSHRQGNTEAFF. The DNA of the CDR3 is TGTGCCAGCAGTCACCGACAGGGGAACACTGAAGCTTTCTTT. V usage is TRBV27 and J usage is TRBJ1-1; the match to TRBD1 covers 7 bases. V trimming: 5 bases; J trimming: 1 base; junction bases outside the gene matches: 4. This CDR3 has 14 residues. Germline CDR1 is MNHEY and CDR2 is SMNVEV (reference sequence).

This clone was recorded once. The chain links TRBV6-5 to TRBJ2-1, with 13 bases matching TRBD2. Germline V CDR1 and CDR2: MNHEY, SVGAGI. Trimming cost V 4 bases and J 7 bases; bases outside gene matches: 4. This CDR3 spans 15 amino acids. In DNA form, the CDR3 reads TGTGCCAGCAGTTCCGGGACTAGCGGGATAAATGAGCAGTTCTTC. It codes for CASSSGTSGINEQFF.

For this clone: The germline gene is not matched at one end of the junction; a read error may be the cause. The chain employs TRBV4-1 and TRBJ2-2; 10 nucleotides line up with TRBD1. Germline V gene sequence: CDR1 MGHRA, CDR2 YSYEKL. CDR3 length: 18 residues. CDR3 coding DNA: TGCGCCAGCAGCCATCGATTTCCGGGACAGGGGAACACCGGGGGGCTGTTTTTT. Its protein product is CASSHRFPGQGNTGGLFF.

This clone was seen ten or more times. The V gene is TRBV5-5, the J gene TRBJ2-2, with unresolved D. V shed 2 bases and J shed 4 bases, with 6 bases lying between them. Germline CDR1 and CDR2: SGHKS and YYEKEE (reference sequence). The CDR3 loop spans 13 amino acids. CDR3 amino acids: CASSFKSTGELFF. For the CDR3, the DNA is TGTGCCAGCAGCTTTAAAAGCACCGGGGAGCTGTTTTTT.

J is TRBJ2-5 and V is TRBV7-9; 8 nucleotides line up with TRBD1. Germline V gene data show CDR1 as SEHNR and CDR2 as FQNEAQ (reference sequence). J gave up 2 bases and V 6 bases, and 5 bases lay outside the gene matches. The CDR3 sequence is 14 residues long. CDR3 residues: CASSRQGPQETQYF. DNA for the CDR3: TGTGCCAGCAGTCGACAGGGGCCGCAAGAGACCCAGTACTTC.

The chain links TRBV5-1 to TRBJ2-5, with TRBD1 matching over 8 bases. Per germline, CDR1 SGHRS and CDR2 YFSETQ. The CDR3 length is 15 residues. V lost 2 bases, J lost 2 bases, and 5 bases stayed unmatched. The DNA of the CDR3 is TGCGCCAGCAGCTTTGACAGGGGAAGGCAAGAGACCCAGTACTTC. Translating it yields CASSFDRGRQETQYF.

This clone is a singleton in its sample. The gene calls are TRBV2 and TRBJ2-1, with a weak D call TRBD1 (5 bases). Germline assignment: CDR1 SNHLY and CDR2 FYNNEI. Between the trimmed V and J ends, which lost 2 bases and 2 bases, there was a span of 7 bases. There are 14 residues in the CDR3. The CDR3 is CASSEQGAYNEQFF. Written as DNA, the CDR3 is TGTGCCAGCAGTGAACAGGGTGCCTACAATGAGCAGTTCTTC.

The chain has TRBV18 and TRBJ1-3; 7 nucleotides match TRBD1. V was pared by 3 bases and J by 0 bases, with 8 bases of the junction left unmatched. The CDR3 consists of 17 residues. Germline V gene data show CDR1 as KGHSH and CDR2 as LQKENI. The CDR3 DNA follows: TGTGCCAGCTCACCTTTACAGGGGCTGAGCTCTGGAAACACCATATATTTT. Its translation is CASSPLQGLSSGNTIYF. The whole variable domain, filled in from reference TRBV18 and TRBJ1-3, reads NAGVMQNPRHLVRRRGQEARLRCSPMKGHSHVYWYRQLPEEGLKFMVYLQKENIIDESGMPKERFSAEFPKEGPSILRIQQVVRGDSAAYFCASSPLQGLSSGNTIYFGEGSWLTVV.